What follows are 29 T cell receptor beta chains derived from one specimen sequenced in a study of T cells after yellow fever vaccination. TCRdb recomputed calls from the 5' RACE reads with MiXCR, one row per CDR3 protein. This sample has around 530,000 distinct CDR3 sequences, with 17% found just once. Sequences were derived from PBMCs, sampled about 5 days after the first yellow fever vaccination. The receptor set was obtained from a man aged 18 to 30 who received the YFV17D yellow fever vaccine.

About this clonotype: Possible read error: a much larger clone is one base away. CDR3 sequence reads: CASSTTYNEQFF. DNA of the CDR3: TGTGCCAGCAGCACTACTTACAATGAGCAGTTCTTC. This rearrangement joins TRBV9 to TRBJ2-1; D is uncertain. The CDR3 is 12 residues long. Germline CDR1 and CDR2: SGDLS and YYNGEE. The ends were cut back, 4 bases at V and 4 bases at J, with 6 bases in the middle.

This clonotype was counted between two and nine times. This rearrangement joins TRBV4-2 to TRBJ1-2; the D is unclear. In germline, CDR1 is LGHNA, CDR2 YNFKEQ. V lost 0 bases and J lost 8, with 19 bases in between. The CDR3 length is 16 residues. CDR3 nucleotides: TGTGCCAGCAGCCAAGATGGAGGAGGGCAGGTGGGGGGCTACACCTTC. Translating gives CASSQDGGGQVGGYTF.

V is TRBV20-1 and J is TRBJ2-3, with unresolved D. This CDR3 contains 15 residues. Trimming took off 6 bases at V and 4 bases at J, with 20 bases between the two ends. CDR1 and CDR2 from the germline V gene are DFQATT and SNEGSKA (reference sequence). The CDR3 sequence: CSAINSRGLSDTQYF. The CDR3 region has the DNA TGCAGTGCAATAAACTCTAGAGGTTTGTCAGATACGCAGTATTTT.

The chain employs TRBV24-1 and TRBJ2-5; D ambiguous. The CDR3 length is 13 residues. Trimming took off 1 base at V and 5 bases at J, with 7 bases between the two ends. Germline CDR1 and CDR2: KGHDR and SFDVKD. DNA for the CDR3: TGTGCCACCAGTGATTTTGGCTCGGAGACCCAGTACTTC. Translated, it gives CATSDFGSETQYF.

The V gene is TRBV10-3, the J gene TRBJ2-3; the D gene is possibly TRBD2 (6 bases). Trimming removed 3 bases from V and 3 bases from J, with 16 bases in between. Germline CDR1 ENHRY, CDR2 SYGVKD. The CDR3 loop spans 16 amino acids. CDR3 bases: TGTGCCATCAGTGATGGCGGGCGACTAGAAACAGATACGCAGTATTTT. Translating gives CAISDGGRLETDTQYF.

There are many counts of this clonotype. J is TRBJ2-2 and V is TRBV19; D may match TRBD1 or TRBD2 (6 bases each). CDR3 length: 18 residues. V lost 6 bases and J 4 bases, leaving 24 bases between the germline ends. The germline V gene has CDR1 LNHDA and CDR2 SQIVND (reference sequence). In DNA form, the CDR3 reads TGTGCCAGTAGGCTTCGGGCAAGTACAGAGGGGGGCACCGGGGAGCTGTTTTTT. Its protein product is CASRLRASTEGGTGELFF.

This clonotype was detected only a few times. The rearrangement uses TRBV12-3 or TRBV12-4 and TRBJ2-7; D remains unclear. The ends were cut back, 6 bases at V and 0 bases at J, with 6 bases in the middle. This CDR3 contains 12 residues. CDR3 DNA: TGTGCCAGCAGCCGCCGCTCCTACGAGCAGTACTTC. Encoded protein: CASSRRSYEQYF.

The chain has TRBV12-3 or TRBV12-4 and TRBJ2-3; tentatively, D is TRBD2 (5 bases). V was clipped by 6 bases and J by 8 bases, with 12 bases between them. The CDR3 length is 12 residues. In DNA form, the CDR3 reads TGTGCCAGCAGGCCCCTAGAGGGTACGCAGTATTTT. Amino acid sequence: CASRPLEGTQYF.

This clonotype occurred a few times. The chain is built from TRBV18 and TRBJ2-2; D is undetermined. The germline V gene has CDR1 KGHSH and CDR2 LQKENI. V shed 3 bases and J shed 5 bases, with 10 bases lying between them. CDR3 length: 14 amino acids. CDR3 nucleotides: TGTGCCAGCTCACCTCCTTCCCGGACCGGGGAGCTGTTTTTT. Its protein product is CASSPPSRTGELFF.

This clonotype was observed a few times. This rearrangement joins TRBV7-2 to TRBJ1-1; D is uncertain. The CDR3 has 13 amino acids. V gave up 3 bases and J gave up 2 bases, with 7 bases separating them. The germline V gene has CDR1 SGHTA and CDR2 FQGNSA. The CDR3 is CASSFHANTEAFF. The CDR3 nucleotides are TGTGCCAGCAGCTTCCACGCAAACACTGAAGCTTTCTTT.

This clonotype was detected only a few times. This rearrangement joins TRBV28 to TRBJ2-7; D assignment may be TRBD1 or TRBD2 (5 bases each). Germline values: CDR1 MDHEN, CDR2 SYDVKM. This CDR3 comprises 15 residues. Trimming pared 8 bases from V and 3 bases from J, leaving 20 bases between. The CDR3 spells CASGTGAGTDYEQYV. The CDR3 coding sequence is TGTGCCAGCGGTACCGGGGCCGGGACGGACTACGAGCAGTACGTC.

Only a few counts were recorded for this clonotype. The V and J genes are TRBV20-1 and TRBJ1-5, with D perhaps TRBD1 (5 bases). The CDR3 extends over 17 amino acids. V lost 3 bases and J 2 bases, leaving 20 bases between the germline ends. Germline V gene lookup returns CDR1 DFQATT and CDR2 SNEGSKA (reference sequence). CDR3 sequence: CSASFQGERSGNQPQHF. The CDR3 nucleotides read TGCAGTGCTAGCTTCCAGGGTGAAAGGAGTGGCAATCAGCCCCAGCATTTT.

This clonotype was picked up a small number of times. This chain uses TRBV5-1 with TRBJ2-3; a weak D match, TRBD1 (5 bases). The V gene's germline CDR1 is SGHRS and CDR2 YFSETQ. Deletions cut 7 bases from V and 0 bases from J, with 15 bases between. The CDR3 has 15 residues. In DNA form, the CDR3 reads TGCGCCAGCTCCATCGACAGTTCTAGCACAGATACGCAGTATTTT. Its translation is CASSIDSSSTDTQYF.

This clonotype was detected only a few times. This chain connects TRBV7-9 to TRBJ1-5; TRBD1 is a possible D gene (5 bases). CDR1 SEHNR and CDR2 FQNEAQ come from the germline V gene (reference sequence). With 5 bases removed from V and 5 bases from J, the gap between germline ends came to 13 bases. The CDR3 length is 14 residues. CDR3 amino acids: CASSGGARYQPQHF. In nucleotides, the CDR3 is TGTGCCAGCAGCGGAGGGGCGCGATATCAGCCCCAGCATTTT.

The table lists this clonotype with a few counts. CDR3 DNA: TGTGCCAGCAGCCCGCTAGCGGGCCTTTCCTACAATGAGCAGTTCTTC. This encodes CASSPLAGLSYNEQFF. The chain links TRBV11-2 to TRBJ2-1; the match to TRBD2 covers 8 bases. Looked up from germline, CDR1 is SGHAT and CDR2 is FQNNGV. The trim removed 5 bases at V and 1 base at J, leaving 7 bases unmatched. CDR3 length: 16 amino acids.

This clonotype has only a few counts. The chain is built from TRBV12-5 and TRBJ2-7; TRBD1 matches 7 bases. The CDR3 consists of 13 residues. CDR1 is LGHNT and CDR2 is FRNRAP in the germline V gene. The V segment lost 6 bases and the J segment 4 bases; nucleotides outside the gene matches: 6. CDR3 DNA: TGTGCTAGTGGATGGGACAGTTGGTACGAGCAGTACTTC. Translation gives CASGWDSWYEQYF. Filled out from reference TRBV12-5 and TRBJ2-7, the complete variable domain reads DARVTQTPRHKVTEMGQEVTMRCQPILGHNTVFWYRQTMMQGLELLAYFRNRAPLDDSGMPKDRFSAEMPDATLATLKIQPSEPRDSAVYFCASGWDSWYEQYFGPGTRLTVT.

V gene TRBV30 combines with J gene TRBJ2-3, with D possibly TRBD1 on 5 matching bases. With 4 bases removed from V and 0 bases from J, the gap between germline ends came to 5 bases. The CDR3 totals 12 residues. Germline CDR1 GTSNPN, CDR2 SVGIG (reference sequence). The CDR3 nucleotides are TGTGCCTGGACAGGGAGCACAGATACGCAGTATTTT. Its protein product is CAWTGSTDTQYF.

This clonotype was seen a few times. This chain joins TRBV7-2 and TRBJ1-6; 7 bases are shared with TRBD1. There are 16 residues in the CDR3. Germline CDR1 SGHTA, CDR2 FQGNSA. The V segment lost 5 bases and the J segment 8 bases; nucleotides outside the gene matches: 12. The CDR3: CASSPDRVFSDSPLHF. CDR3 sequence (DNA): TGTGCCAGCAGCCCCGACAGGGTATTTTCGGATTCACCCCTCCACTTT.

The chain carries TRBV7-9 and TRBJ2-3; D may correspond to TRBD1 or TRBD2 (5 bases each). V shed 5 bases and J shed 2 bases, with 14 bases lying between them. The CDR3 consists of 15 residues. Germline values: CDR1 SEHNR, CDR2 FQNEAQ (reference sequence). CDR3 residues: CASSRDLHHTDTQYF. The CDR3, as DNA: TGTGCCAGCAGCCGGGACCTCCACCACACAGATACGCAGTATTTT.

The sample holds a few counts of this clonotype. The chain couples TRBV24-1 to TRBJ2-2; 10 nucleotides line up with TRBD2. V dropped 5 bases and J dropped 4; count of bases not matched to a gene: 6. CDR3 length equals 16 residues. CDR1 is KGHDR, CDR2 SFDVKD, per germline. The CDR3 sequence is CATSVQRGGTTGELFF. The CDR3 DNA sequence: TGTGCCACCAGTGTCCAGCGGGGGGGCACCACCGGGGAGCTGTTTTTT.

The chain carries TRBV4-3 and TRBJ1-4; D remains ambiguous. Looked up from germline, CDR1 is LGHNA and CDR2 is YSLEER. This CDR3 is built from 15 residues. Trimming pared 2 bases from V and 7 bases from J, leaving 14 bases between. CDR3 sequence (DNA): TGCGCCAGCAGCCAAAATGGAGTTGAGGGTGAAAAACTGTTTTTT. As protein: CASSQNGVEGEKLFF.

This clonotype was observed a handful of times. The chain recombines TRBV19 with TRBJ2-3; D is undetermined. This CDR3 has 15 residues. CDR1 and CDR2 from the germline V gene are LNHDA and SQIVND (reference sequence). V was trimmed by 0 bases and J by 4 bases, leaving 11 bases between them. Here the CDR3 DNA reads TGTGCCAGTAGTATAGACCCCCTTCGGGCAGATACGCAGTATTTT. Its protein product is CASSIDPLRADTQYF. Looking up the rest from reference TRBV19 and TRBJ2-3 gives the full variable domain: DGGITQSPKYLFRKEGQNVTLSCEQNLNHDAMYWYRQDPGQGLRLIYYSQIVNDFQKGDIAEGYSVSREKKESFPLTVTSAQKNPTAFYLCASSIDPLRADTQYFGPGTRLTVL.

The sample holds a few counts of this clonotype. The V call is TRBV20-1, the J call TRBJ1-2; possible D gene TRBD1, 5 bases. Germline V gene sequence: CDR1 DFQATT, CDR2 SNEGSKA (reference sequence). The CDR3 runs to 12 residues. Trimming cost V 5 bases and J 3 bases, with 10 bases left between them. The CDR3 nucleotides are TGCAGTGCTTCCGACAGAGACTATGGCTACACCTTC. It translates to CSASDRDYGYTF.

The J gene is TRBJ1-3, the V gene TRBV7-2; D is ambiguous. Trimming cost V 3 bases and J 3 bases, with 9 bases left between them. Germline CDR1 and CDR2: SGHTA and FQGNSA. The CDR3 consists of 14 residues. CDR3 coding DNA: TGTGCCAGCAGCTTCGACCCGGGTGGAAACACCATATATTTT. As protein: CASSFDPGGNTIYF.

The CDR3 DNA reads TGTGCCAGCAGTGAATTGGACGTTAGCAATCAGCCCCAGCATTTT. Translating gives CASSELDVSNQPQHF. This chain uses TRBV6-1 with TRBJ1-5, with no clear D. The CDR3 sequence is 15 residues long. CDR1 and CDR2 from the germline V gene are MNHNS and SASEGT. Between the trimmed V and J ends, which lost 2 bases and 0 bases, there was a span of 8 bases.

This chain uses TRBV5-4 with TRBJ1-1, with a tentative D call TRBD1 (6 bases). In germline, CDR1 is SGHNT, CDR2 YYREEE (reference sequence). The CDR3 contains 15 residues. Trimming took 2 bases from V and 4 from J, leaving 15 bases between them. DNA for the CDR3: TGTGCCAGCAGCTTACCCGACAGACAGGCCACTGAAGCTTTCTTT. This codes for CASSLPDRQATEAFF.

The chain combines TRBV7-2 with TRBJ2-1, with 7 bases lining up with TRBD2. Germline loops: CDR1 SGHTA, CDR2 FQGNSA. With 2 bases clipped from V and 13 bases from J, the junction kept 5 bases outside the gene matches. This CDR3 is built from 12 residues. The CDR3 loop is CASSLSGDYQFF. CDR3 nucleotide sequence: TGTGCCAGCAGCTTATCGGGGGACTACCAGTTCTTC.

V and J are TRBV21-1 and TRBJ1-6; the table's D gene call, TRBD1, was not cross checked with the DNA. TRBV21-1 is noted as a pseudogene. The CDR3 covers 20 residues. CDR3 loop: CASSTRSGQGTPRNNSPLHF. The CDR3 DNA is TGTGCCAGCAGCACGCGCTCAGGACAGGGGACTCCTCGTAATAATTCACCCCTCCACTTT.

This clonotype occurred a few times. DNA of the CDR3: TGTGCCAGCACCTTCGGCGGGAATCAGCCCCAGCATTTT. Amino acid sequence: CASTFGGNQPQHF. The genes are TRBV27 and TRBJ1-5; D is ambiguous. The CDR3 loop spans 13 amino acids. The germline V gene has CDR1 MNHEY and CDR2 SMNVEV (reference sequence). V lost 7 bases, J lost 4 bases, and 11 bases lay in between.